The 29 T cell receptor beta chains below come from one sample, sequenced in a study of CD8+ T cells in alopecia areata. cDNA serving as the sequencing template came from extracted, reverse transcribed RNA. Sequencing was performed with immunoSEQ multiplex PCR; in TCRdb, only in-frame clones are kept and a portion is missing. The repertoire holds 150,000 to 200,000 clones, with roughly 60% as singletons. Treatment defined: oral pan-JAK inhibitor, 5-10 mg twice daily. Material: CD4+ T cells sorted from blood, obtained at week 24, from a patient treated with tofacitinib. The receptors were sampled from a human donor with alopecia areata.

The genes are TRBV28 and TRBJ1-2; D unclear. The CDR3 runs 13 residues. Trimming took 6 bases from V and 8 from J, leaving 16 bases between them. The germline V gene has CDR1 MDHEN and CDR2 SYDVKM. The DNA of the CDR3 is TGTGCCAGCAGCGCCCGAACGACCGGGGGCTACACCTTC. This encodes CASSARTTGGYTF.

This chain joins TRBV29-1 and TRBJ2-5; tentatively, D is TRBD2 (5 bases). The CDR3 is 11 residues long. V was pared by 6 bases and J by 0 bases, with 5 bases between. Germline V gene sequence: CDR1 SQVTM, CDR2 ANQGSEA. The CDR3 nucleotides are TGCAGCGTCGGGGACCAAGAGACCCAGTACTTC. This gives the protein CSVGDQETQYF.

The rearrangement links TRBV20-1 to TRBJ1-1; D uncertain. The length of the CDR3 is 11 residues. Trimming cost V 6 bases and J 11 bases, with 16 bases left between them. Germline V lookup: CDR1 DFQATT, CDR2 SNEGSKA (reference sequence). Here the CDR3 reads CSAGPDLNAFF. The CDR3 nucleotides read TGCAGTGCAGGGCCCGACCTAAACGCTTTCTTT.

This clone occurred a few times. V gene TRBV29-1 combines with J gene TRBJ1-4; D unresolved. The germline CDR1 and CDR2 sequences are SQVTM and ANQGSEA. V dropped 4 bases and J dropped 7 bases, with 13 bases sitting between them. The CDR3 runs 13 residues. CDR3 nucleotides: TGCAGCGTTGTAGAAGGCTTATCTGAAAAACTGTTTTTT. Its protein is CSVVEGLSEKLFF.

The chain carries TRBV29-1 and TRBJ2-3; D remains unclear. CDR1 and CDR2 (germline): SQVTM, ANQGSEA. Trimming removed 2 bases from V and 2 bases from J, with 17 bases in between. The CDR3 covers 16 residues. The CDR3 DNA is TGCAGCGTTGAACAGGCCCGTCTCCTTAACACAGATACGCAGTATTTT. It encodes CSVEQARLLNTDTQYF.

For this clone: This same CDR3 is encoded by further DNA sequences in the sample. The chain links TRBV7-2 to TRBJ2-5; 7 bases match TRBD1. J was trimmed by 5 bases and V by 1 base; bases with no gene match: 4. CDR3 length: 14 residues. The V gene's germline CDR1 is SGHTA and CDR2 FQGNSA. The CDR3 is CASSLEGAGETQYF. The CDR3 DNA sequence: TGTGCCAGCAGCTTAGAGGGGGCCGGGGAGACCCAGTACTTC.

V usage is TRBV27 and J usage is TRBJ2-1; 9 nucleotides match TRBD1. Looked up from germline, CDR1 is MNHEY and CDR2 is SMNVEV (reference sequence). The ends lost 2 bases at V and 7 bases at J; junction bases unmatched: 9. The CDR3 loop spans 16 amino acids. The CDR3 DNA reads TGTGCCAGCAGTTTAGAAAGGACAGGGGCGGGGAATGAGCAGTTCTTC. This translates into CASSLERTGAGNEQFF.

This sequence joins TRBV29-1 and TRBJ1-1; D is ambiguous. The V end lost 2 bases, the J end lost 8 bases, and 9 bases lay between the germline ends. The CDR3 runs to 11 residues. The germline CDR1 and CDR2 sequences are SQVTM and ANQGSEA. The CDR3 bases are TGCAGCGTTGAACTAGCGCGGGAAGCTTTCTTT. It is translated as CSVELAREAFF.

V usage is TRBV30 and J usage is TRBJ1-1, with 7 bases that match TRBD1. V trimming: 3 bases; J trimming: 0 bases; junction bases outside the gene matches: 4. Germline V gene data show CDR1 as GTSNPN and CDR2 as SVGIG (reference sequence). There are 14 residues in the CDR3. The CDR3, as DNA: TGTGCCTGGAGCGTAGGGACAGTGAACACTGAAGCTTTCTTT. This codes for CAWSVGTVNTEAFF.

The CDR3 DNA reads TGCAGCGTGAAAGTAGGGGAGACCCAGTACTTC. Translated: CSVKVGETQYF. V gene TRBV29-1 combines with J gene TRBJ2-5; D ambiguous. The germline V gene encodes CDR1 SQVTM and CDR2 ANQGSEA. The germline V and J ends were trimmed by 6 bases and 5 bases, with 10 bases remaining between them. CDR3 size: 11 residues.

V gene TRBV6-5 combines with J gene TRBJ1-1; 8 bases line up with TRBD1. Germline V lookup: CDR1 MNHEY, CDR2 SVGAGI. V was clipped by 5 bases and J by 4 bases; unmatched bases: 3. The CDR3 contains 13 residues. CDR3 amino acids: CASSTQGATEAFF. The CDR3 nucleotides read TGTGCCAGCAGTACCCAGGGGGCCACTGAAGCTTTCTTT.

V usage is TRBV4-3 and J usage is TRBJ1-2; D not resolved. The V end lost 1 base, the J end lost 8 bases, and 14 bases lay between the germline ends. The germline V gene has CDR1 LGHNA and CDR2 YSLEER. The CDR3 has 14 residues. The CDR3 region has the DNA TGCGCCAGCAGCCAAGTGGACTCTTTCCAGGGCTACACCTTC. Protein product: CASSQVDSFQGYTF.

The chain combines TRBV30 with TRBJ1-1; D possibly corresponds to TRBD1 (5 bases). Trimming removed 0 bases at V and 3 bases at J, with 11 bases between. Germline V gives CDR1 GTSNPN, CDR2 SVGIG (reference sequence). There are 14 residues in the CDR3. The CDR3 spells CAWSVRGGDTEAFF. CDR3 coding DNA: TGTGCCTGGAGTGTACGGGGAGGGGACACTGAAGCTTTCTTT.

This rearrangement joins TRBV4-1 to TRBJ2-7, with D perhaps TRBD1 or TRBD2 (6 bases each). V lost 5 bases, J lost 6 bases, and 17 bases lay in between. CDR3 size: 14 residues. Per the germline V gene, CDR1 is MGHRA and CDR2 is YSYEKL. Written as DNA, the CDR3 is TGCGCCAGCAGCAACGGGGGCGGGATAGGCGAGCAGTACTTC. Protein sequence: CASSNGGGIGEQYF.

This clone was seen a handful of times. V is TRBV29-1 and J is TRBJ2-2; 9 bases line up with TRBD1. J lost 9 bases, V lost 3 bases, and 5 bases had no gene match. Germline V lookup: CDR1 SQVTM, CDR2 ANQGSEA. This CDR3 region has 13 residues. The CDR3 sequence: CSVDSGQGRELFF. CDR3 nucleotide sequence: TGCAGCGTTGATTCGGGACAGGGAAGGGAGCTGTTTTTT.

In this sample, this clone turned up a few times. This chain's CDR3 is CASSLTPDSDPHF. CDR3 bases: TGTGCCAGCAGCTTAACCCCCGACAGCGACCCCCACTTT. The V call is TRBV7-9, the J call TRBJ1-6; TRBD1 is a possible D gene (5 bases). CDR1 and CDR2 (germline): SEHNR, FQNEAQ (reference sequence). The CDR3 length is 13 residues. Trimming pared 2 bases from V and 18 bases from J, leaving 17 bases between.

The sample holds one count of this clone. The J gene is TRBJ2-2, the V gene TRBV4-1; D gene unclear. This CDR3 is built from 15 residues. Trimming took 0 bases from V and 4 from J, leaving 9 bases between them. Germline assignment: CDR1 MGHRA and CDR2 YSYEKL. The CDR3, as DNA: TGCGCCAGCAGCCAAGATTGGAGAACCACCGGGGAGCTGTTTTTT. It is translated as CASSQDWRTTGELFF.

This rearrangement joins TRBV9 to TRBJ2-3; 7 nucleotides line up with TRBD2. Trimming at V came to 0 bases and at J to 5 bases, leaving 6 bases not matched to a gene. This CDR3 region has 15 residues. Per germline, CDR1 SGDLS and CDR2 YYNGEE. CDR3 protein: CASSVDTGGIDTQYF. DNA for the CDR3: TGTGCCAGCAGCGTAGACACGGGAGGCATAGATACGCAGTATTTT.

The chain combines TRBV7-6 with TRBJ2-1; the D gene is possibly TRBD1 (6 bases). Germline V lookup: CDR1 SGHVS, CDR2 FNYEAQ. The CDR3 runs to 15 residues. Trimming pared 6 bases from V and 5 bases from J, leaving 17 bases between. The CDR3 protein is CASSPSRDNHNEQFF. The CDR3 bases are TGTGCCAGCAGTCCAAGTAGGGACAACCACAATGAGCAGTTCTTC.

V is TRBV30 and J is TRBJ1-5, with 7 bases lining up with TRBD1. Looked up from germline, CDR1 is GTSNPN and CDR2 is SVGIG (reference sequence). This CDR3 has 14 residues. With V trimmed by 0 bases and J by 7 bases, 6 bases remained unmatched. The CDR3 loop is CAWSVPGGKQPQHF. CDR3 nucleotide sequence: TGTGCCTGGAGTGTACCAGGGGGTAAGCAGCCCCAGCATTTT.

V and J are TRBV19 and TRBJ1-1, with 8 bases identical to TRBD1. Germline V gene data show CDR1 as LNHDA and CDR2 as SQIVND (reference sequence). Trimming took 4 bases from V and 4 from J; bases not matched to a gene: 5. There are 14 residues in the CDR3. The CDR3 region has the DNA TGTGCCAGTAGTAGAGGACAGGGCATCACTGAAGCTTTCTTT. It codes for CASSRGQGITEAFF.

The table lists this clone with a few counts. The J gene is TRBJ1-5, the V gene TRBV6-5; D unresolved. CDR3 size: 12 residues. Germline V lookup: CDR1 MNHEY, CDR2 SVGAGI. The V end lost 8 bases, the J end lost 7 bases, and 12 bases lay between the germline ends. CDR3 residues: CASGPLAQPQHF. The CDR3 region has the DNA TGTGCCAGCGGCCCCCTGGCCCAGCCCCAGCATTTT.

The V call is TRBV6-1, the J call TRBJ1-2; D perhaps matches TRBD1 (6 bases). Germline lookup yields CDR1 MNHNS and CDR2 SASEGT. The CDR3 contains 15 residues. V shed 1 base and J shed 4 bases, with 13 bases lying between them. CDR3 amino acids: CASSEEYEDSYGYTF. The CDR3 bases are TGTGCCAGCAGTGAAGAGTACGAGGACAGCTATGGCTACACCTTC.

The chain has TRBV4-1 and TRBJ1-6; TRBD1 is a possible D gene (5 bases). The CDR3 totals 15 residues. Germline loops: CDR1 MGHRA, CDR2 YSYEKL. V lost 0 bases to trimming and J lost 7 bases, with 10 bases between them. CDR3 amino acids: CASSQEGRDNSPLHF. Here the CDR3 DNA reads TGCGCCAGCAGCCAAGAGGGGCGGGACAATTCACCCCTCCACTTT.

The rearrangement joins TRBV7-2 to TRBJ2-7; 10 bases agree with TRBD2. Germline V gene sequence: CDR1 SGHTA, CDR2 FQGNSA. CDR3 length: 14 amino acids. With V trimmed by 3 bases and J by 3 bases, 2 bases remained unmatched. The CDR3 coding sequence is TGTGCCAGCAGCTTCTGGACTAGCGGCTACGAGCAGTACTTC. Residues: CASSFWTSGYEQYF.

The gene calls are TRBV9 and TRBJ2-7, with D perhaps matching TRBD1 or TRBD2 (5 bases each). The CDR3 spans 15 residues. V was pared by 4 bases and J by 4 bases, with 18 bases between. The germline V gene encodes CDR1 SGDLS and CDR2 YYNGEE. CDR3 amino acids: CASSSTARDEYEQYF. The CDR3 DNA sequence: TGTGCCAGCAGCTCGACTGCCAGGGACGAGTACGAGCAGTACTTC.

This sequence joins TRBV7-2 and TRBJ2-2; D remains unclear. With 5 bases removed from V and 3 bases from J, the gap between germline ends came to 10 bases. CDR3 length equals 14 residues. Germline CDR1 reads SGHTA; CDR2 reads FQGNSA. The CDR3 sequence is CASSKGWDTGELFF. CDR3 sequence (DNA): TGTGCCAGCAGCAAAGGATGGGACACCGGGGAGCTGTTTTTT.

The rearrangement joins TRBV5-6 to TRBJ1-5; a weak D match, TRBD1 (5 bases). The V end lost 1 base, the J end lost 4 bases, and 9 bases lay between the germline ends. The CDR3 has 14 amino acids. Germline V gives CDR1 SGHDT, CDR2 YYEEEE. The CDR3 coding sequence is TGTGCCAGCAGCTTGTCAGGGACTAATCAGCCCCAGCATTTT. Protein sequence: CASSLSGTNQPQHF.

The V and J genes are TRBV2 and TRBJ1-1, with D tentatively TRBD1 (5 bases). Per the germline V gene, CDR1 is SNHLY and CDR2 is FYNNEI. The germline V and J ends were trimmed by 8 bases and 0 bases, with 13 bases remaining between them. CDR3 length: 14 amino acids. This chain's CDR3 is CASGKTAMNTEAFF. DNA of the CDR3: TGTGCCAGCGGTAAGACAGCGATGAACACTGAAGCTTTCTTT. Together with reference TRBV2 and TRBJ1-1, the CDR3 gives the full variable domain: EPEVTQTPSHQVTQMGQEVILRCVPISNHLYFYWYRQILGQKVEFLVSFYNNEISEKSEIFDDQFSVERPDGSNFTLKIRSTKLEDSAMYFCASGKTAMNTEAFFGQGTRLTVV.